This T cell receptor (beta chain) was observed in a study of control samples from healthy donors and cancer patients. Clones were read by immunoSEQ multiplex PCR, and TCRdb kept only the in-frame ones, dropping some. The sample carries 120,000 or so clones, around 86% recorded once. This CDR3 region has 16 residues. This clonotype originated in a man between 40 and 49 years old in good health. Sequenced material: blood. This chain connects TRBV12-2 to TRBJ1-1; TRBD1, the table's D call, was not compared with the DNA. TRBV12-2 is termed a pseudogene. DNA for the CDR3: TGTGCAAGTCGCTTAGCGCGCCGGGCGACAGAGGTTGTAGCTTTCTTT. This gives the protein CASRLARRATEVVAFF.